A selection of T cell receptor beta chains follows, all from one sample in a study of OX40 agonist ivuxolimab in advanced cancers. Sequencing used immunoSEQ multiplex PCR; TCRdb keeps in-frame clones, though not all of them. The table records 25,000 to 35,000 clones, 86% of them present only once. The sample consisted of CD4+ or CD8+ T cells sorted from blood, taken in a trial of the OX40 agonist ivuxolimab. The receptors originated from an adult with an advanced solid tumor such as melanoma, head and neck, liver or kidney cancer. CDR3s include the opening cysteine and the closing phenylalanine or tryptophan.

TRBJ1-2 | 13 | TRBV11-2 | CASSSGAPDGYTF
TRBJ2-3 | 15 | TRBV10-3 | CAISESSGSLDTQYF
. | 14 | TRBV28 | CASRVWRTGYEQYF
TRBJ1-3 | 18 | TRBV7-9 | CASRPSAPTGSDGNTIYF
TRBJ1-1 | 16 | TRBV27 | CASSLQGQGLNTEAFF
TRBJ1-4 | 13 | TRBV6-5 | CASSYSRATAGYF
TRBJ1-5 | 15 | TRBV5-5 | CASSRGQGVFQPQHF
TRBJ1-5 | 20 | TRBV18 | CASSLARNRGRFVSNQPQHF
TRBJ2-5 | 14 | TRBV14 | CASSHPRGRKTQYF
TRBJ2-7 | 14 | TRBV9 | CASSVIDGVHEQYF
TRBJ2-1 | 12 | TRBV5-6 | CASSQGFNEQFF
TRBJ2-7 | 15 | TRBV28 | CASSSPGPSFAEQYF
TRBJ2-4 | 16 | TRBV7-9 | CASSPEESVTKNIQYF
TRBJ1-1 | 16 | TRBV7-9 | CASSLVGAGRHTEAFF
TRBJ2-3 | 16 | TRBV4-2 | CASSQGLSGGLDTQYF
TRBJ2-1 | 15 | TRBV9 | CASSVGSSGGNEQFF
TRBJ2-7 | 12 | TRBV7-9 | CASDGDSYEQYF
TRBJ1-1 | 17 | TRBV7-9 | CASSPANGYRGNTEAFF
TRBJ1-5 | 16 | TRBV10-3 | CAISESYRNSNQPQHF
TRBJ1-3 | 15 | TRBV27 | CASSPLGLAGNTIYF
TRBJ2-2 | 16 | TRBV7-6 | CASSPRLGGGAGELFF
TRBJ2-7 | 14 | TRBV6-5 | CASSAGTGGFEQYF
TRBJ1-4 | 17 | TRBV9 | CASSEGRQTATNEKLFF
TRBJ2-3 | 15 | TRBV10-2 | CASGLQGPRTDTQYF
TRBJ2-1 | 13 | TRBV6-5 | CASSMTVGNEQFF
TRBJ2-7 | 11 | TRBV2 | CASSDYYEQYF
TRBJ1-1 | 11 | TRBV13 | CASSEESSAFF